The 19 T cell receptor beta chains presented below share a single source sample, sequenced in a study of identical twins. TCRdb processed the 5' RACE reads anew with MiXCR; each CDR3 protein has one entry. This sample has about 500,000 distinct CDR3 sequences; roughly an eighth occur once, and the top ten carry around 0.98%. This sample was also put to use in a study of yellow fever vaccine responses in identical twins.

Sequenced: CD4+ T cells sorted from blood. The receptor set was obtained from a woman aged 18-29 years in good health.

This clonotype was found many times. The chain recombines TRBV15 with TRBJ2-2; the match to TRBD1 covers 10 bases. The CDR3 extends over 15 amino acids. Per the germline V gene, CDR1 is LNHNV and CDR2 is YYDKDF (reference sequence). The V and J ends lost 6 bases and 6 bases, in that order; junction bases with no gene match: 7. This CDR3 reads CATRTGGLSAGELFF. CDR3 bases: TGTGCCACCAGGACAGGGGGCTTATCGGCCGGGGAGCTGTTTTTT.

This clonotype was seen a few times. The V gene is TRBV10-3, the J gene TRBJ2-3; D is unresolved. Germline CDR1 ENHRY, CDR2 SYGVKD. CDR3 length: 12 amino acids. V lost 5 bases and J lost 4, with 7 bases in between. The CDR3 region has the DNA TGTGCCATCAGTCGCGACGCAGATACGCAGTATTTT. Its translation: CAISRDADTQYF.

The genes are TRBV27 and TRBJ2-7, with a tentative D call TRBD2 (6 bases). The V gene lost 4 bases and the J gene lost 2 bases, with 15 bases spanning the gap. This CDR3 spans 15 amino acids. Germline V gene sequence: CDR1 MNHEY, CDR2 SMNVEV (reference sequence). For the CDR3, the DNA is TGTGCCAGCAGTTCACTGGAGGGCAGGGCCTACGAGCAGTACTTC. Its protein product is CASSSLEGRAYEQYF.

This rearrangement joins TRBV2 to TRBJ2-1; the D is unclear. Germline V gives CDR1 SNHLY, CDR2 FYNNEI. Trimming shortened V by 5 bases and J by 9 bases, and 14 bases separated the two germline ends. The CDR3 extends over 13 amino acids. In DNA form, the CDR3 reads TGTGCCAGCAGTTTTGTGGTCCTGGCTGAGCAGTTCTTC. Encoded protein: CASSFVVLAEQFF. The variable domain in full, with the rest retrieved from reference TRBV2 and TRBJ2-1, is EPEVTQTPSHQVTQMGQEVILRCVPISNHLYFYWYRQILGQKVEFLVSFYNNEISEKSEIFDDQFSVERPDGSNFTLKIRSTKLEDSAMYFCASSFVVLAEQFFGPGTRLTVL.

This rearrangement joins TRBV5-1 to TRBJ2-5; D unclear. CDR3 size: 14 residues. Per the germline V gene, CDR1 is SGHRS and CDR2 is YFSETQ. Trimming removed 0 bases from V and 5 bases from J, with 11 bases in between. CDR3 coding DNA: TGCGCCAGCAGCTTGGACCGGGTGGAGGAGACCCAGTACTTC. Protein product: CASSLDRVEETQYF.

This chain links TRBV20-1 with TRBJ2-5, with D possibly called TRBD1 or TRBD2 (5 bases each). The germline V and J ends were trimmed by 3 bases and 4 bases, with 12 bases remaining between them. The CDR3 is made up of 13 amino acids. CDR1 is DFQATT, CDR2 SNEGSKA, per germline (reference sequence). CDR3 sequence: CSASGTLVETQYF. CDR3 in DNA: TGCAGTGCTAGCGGGACGTTAGTAGAGACCCAGTACTTC.

This clonotype was detected ten times or more. This chain uses TRBV13 with TRBJ2-5; 13 bases fit TRBD2. With 5 bases clipped from V and 3 bases from J, the junction kept 15 bases outside the gene matches. Germline CDR1 reads PRHDT; CDR2 reads FYEKMQ (reference sequence). The length of the CDR3 is 19 residues. CDR3 sequence reads: CASSKTRLAGGPLKETQYF. DNA for the CDR3: TGTGCCAGCAGCAAAACTCGACTAGCGGGGGGCCCGCTTAAAGAGACCCAGTACTTC.

This clonotype appeared many times. The chain has TRBV29-1 and TRBJ2-3, with a tentative D call TRBD2 (5 bases). CDR3 length: 14 residues. The V end lost 4 bases, the J end lost 5 bases, and 16 bases lay between the germline ends. Germline CDR1 is SQVTM and CDR2 is ANQGSEA. CDR3 residues: CSVGSLQGLDTQYF. The CDR3 nucleotides read TGCAGCGTTGGGTCACTTCAAGGACTAGATACGCAGTATTTT.

This chain uses TRBV29-1 with TRBJ1-2; a weak D match, TRBD1 (6 bases). The CDR3 spans 14 residues. Trimming took off 2 bases at V and 4 bases at J, with 14 bases between the two ends. Germline assignment: CDR1 SQVTM and CDR2 ANQGSEA. The CDR3 region has the DNA TGCAGCGTTGAAAAAGTGGGGGGCGGCTATGGCTACACCTTC. This gives the protein CSVEKVGGGYGYTF.

V and J are TRBV5-1 and TRBJ2-3; D unclear. The germline V and J ends were trimmed by 0 bases and 4 bases, with 12 bases remaining between them. Per germline, CDR1 SGHRS and CDR2 YFSETQ. CDR3 length equals 15 residues. The CDR3 nucleotides read TGCGCCAGCAGCTTGGCCGAAGCGCAGGCAGATACGCAGTATTTT. Translating gives CASSLAEAQADTQYF.

The V call is TRBV28, the J call TRBJ2-5; D might be TRBD1 (5 bases). The CDR3 contains 12 residues. Trimming stripped 8 bases from V and 2 bases from J, with 9 bases between. CDR1 is MDHEN and CDR2 is SYDVKM in the germline V gene. In DNA form, the CDR3 reads TGTGCCAGCGGGGCCTTGCAAGAGACCCAGTACTTC. Translating gives CASGALQETQYF.

This clonotype was found a few times. This chain connects TRBV7-9 to TRBJ2-4, with TRBD1 identical over 8 bases. Losses at the gene ends were 5 bases for V and 8 bases for J; bases not matched to a gene: 8. CDR3 length equals 14 residues. CDR1 and CDR2 (germline): SEHNR, FQNEAQ (reference sequence). CDR3 bases: TGTGCCAGCAGCCCCCCCGGACAGGGTGACATTCAGTACTTC. Translation: CASSPPGQGDIQYF.

Many counts were recorded for this clonotype. The chain uses TRBV4-2 and TRBJ2-1; TRBD2 aligns across 10 bases. This CDR3 region has 17 residues. The junction had 12 bases not matched to a gene; V was cut back by 5 bases and J by 5 bases. Germline V gene data show CDR1 as LGHNA and CDR2 as YNFKEQ. CDR3 loop: CASSEVAGGVLDNEQFF. The CDR3 bases are TGTGCCAGCAGCGAAGTAGCGGGAGGTGTCTTGGACAATGAGCAGTTCTTC.

This chain connects TRBV20-1 to TRBJ2-1, with TRBD2 identical over 7 bases. J was trimmed by 4 bases and V by 3 bases; bases with no gene match: 6. Per the germline V gene, CDR1 is DFQATT and CDR2 is SNEGSKA (reference sequence). The CDR3 spans 14 residues. The CDR3 is CSASPSGPYNEQFF. In DNA form, the CDR3 reads TGCAGTGCTAGTCCTAGCGGCCCTTACAATGAGCAGTTCTTC.

The V gene is TRBV10-3, the J gene TRBJ2-3; maybe TRBD2 (6 bases). V gave up 7 bases and J gave up 11 bases, with 19 bases separating them. The CDR3 spans 13 residues. CDR1 is ENHRY, CDR2 SYGVKD, per germline. CDR3 bases: TGTGCCATCACCGAAGGGACTCGAACTAGGCAGTATTTT. This codes for CAITEGTRTRQYF.

This clonotype was counted a few times. CDR3 sequence (DNA): TGCAGCGTTGGAATTGGACAGGGCTTAGGTCAGCCCCAGCATTTT. Translating it yields CSVGIGQGLGQPQHF. The chain joins TRBV29-1 to TRBJ1-5; 8 nucleotides align to TRBD1. V shed 4 bases and J 6 bases; nucleotides not matched to a gene: 11. The germline V gene encodes CDR1 SQVTM and CDR2 ANQGSEA. The CDR3 has 15 amino acids. Complete variable domain (other parts from reference TRBV29-1 and TRBJ1-5): SAVISQKPSRDICQRGTSLTIQCQVDSQVTMMFWYRQQPGQSLTLIATANQGSEATYESGFVIDKFPISRPNLTFSTLTVSNMSPEDSSIYLCSVGIGQGLGQPQHFGDGTRLSIL.

V gene TRBV28 combines with J gene TRBJ2-7; 8 nucleotides line up with TRBD1. The ends lost 7 bases at V and 3 bases at J; junction bases unmatched: 5. Germline V gene sequence: CDR1 MDHEN, CDR2 SYDVKM. CDR3 size: 13 residues. As DNA, the CDR3 is TGTGCCAGCAACGGACAGGGACTCTACGAGCAGTACTTC. Translation: CASNGQGLYEQYF.

The chain has TRBV28 and TRBJ2-3, with 13 bases lining up with TRBD2. CDR1 MDHEN and CDR2 SYDVKM come from the germline V gene. Unmatched junction bases numbered 8, after V lost 5 bases and J lost 3 bases. The CDR3 is 17 amino acids. The CDR3: CASSPETSGGTTDTQYF. As DNA, the CDR3 is TGTGCCAGCAGTCCCGAGACTAGCGGGGGGACAACAGATACGCAGTATTTT.

The table lists this clonotype with a few counts. This rearrangement joins TRBV2 to TRBJ2-1, with TRBD2 matching over 13 bases. The CDR3 loop spans 16 amino acids. Per germline, CDR1 SNHLY and CDR2 FYNNEI. The junction had 7 bases not matched to a gene; V was cut back by 5 bases and J by 6 bases. The CDR3 DNA follows: TGTGCCAGCAGTCGCCGACTAGCGGGGGGACGCAATGAGCAGTTCTTC. Translation: CASSRRLAGGRNEQFF.